This TCR beta chain was identified in a study of T-cell memory formation after mild COVID-19. Looking at the study overall: Largely, TCR clusters stayed within a single donor. Notes on the study in general: Clones that shrank (day 15 to 85) were balanced CD4/CD8, whereas later expanders leaned CD4+.

A word on this clonotype: Its antigen is unknown.

J gave up 4 bases and V 2 bases, and 11 bases lay outside the gene matches. Germline V gene sequence: CDR1 SGDLS, CDR2 YYNGEE. The CDR3 length is 16 residues. TCRalpha and TCRbeta libraries used 5'RACE with constant-segment primers and UMIs. TCRdb re-derived calls from the 5' RACE reads in MiXCR, one entry per CDR3 protein. Among roughly 320,000 distinct CDR3 sequences listed, under 30% were seen once. The V and J genes are TRBV9 and TRBJ2-7; the match to TRBD1 covers 8 bases. This receptor was identified in an adult woman who had mild COVID-19 (a few samples of this study predate the infection). Cell type and time point are not known. Sequenced sample: PBMCs or a T cell subset sorted from them (not recorded which). CDR3 loop: CASSVDFEQGVYEQYF. The CDR3 DNA follows: TGTGCCAGCAGCGTCGATTTTGAACAGGGGGTGTACGAGCAGTACTTC.